The rows below give T cell receptor beta chains drawn from one sample of a study of response to subunit inactivated influenza vaccine. One entry per CDR3 protein results from TCRdb running MiXCR on the RT-PCR reads. The sample holds 700,000 to 900,000 distinct CDR3 sequences; approximately 21% are singletons and the top ten take about 9.4%. Source: PBMCs from blood, taken about 5 days after vaccination. The receptors were sampled from a man aged 50 or older who received an inactivated influenza vaccine. Both conserved end residues are part of each CDR3. D genes are given only for firm matches. Clone size appears in some rows only: once, few, many, or a class for an expanded clone.

d_call: NA; v_call: TRBV4-1; clone_size: NA; j_call: TRBJ1-4; cdr3_nt: TGCGCCAGCAGCCAACCGATTCTGACAACTAATGAAAAACTGTTTTTT; cdr3_aa: CASSQPILTTNEKLFF
d_call: NA; v_call: TRBV6-1; clone_size: few; j_call: TRBJ1-1; cdr3_nt: TGTGCCAGCAGCCGATCCCCACAGAACACTGAAGCTTTCTTT; cdr3_aa: CASSRSPQNTEAFF
d_call: TRBD1; v_call: TRBV6-1; clone_size: NA; j_call: TRBJ2-7; cdr3_nt: TGTGCCAGCAGGGGGACAGGCCGGAGCGAGCAGTACTTC; cdr3_aa: CASRGTGRSEQYF
d_call: TRBD2; v_call: TRBV27; clone_size: few; j_call: TRBJ2-7; cdr3_nt: TGTGCCAGCAGTTTGCATTTAGCGGGCGCCTACGAGCAGTACTTC; cdr3_aa: CASSLHLAGAYEQYF
d_call: NA; v_call: TRBV7-2; clone_size: NA; j_call: TRBJ2-3; cdr3_nt: TGTGCCAGCAGCTTAACAAACTTGGGCGGATTGACAGATACGCAGTATTTT; cdr3_aa: CASSLTNLGGLTDTQYF
d_call: TRBD2; v_call: TRBV5-1; clone_size: NA; j_call: TRBJ2-1; cdr3_nt: TGCGCCAGCAGCTTGGCTTATCTGGGACTAGCGGGAGGCTCCTACAATGAGCAGTTCTTC; cdr3_aa: CASSLAYLGLAGGSYNEQFF
d_call: NA; v_call: TRBV6-5; clone_size: NA; j_call: TRBJ1-3; cdr3_nt: TGTGCCAGCAGTTACCTGGACAGTGGAAACACCATATATTTT; cdr3_aa: CASSYLDSGNTIYF
d_call: NA; v_call: TRBV7-2; clone_size: NA; j_call: TRBJ1-1; cdr3_nt: TGTGCCAGCAGCGAGGGAGGGGCGTTGCGCACTGAAGCTTTCTTT; cdr3_aa: CASSEGGALRTEAFF
d_call: TRBD1; v_call: TRBV5-1; clone_size: NA; j_call: TRBJ1-6; cdr3_nt: TGCGCCAGCAGCACCCAGGGGGCCGGTTCACCCCTCCACTTT; cdr3_aa: CASSTQGAGSPLHF
d_call: TRBD2; v_call: TRBV12-3/TRBV12-4; clone_size: NA; j_call: TRBJ2-1; cdr3_nt: TGTGCCAGCAGGGCCGGGACTAGCGGGAGTAATGAGCAGTTCTTC; cdr3_aa: CASRAGTSGSNEQFF
d_call: TRBD2; v_call: TRBV6-1; clone_size: NA; j_call: TRBJ2-3; cdr3_nt: TGTGCCAGCAGTAGGGCGGGAGGGTTGTCGGATACGCAGTATTTT; cdr3_aa: CASSRAGGLSDTQYF
d_call: NA; v_call: TRBV20-1; clone_size: few; j_call: TRBJ2-3; cdr3_nt: TGCAGTGCTAGACCCGACAGCGGCGGCGGTTTTTGGCAGTATTTT; cdr3_aa: CSARPDSGGGFWQYF
d_call: NA; v_call: TRBV5-1; clone_size: NA; j_call: TRBJ2-1; cdr3_nt: TGCGCCACCAGCTTGGTGGGGAGTCCAGCCAATGAGCAGTTCTTC; cdr3_aa: CATSLVGSPANEQFF
d_call: NA; v_call: TRBV7-9; clone_size: NA; j_call: TRBJ2-2; cdr3_nt: TGTGCCAGCGAGCAGGCCGGGGAGCTGTTTTTT; cdr3_aa: CASEQAGELFF
d_call: NA; v_call: TRBV12-3/TRBV12-4; clone_size: many; j_call: TRBJ2-6; cdr3_nt: TGTGCCAGCAGTTTGAAAGGGGCCAACGTCCTGACTTTC; cdr3_aa: CASSLKGANVLTF
d_call: NA; v_call: TRBV9; clone_size: NA; j_call: TRBJ2-1; cdr3_nt: TGTGCCAGCAGCCCAGAGGAGGGAGGCCACAATGAGCAGTTCTTC; cdr3_aa: CASSPEEGGHNEQFF
d_call: NA; v_call: TRBV20-1; clone_size: NA; j_call: TRBJ1-1; cdr3_nt: TGCAGTGCTCGGACACGCACTGAAGCTTTCTTT; cdr3_aa: CSARTRTEAFF
d_call: NA; v_call: TRBV10-3; clone_size: few; j_call: TRBJ1-1; cdr3_nt: TGTGCCGCTACCGGGAGGGACACTGAAGCTTTCTTT; cdr3_aa: CAATGRDTEAFF
d_call: TRBD2; v_call: TRBV28; clone_size: NA; j_call: TRBJ2-7; cdr3_nt: TGTGCCAGCAGTTACGGACTAGCGGGAGGAACCTACGAGCAGTACTTC; cdr3_aa: CASSYGLAGGTYEQYF
d_call: NA; v_call: TRBV7-2; clone_size: few; j_call: TRBJ1-2; cdr3_nt: TGTGCCAGCAGCTTAGAACAAAGAGGTGGCTACACCTTC; cdr3_aa: CASSLEQRGGYTF
d_call: NA; v_call: TRBV9; clone_size: NA; j_call: TRBJ2-2; cdr3_nt: TGTGCCAGCAGCGCTCAGGGAGCCACCGGGGAGCTGTTTTTT; cdr3_aa: CASSAQGATGELFF
d_call: NA; v_call: TRBV11-2; clone_size: NA; j_call: TRBJ2-7; cdr3_nt: TGTGCCAGCAGCTTAGAATGGAGGGACGAGCAGTACTTC; cdr3_aa: CASSLEWRDEQYF
d_call: TRBD2; v_call: TRBV5-1; clone_size: NA; j_call: TRBJ2-1; cdr3_nt: TGCGCCAGCAGCTTGAGGGCGGGAGCTGACAATGAGCAGTTCTTC; cdr3_aa: CASSLRAGADNEQFF
d_call: TRBD2; v_call: TRBV27; clone_size: NA; j_call: TRBJ2-5; cdr3_nt: TGTGCCAGCAGTCCGCGGGGGGGCCTTAGAGAGACCCAGTACTTC; cdr3_aa: CASSPRGGLRETQYF
d_call: TRBD2; v_call: TRBV6-5; clone_size: few; j_call: TRBJ2-7; cdr3_nt: TGTGCCAGCAGTTATCTAGCGGGAGCTCGGAGCGGAGAGCAGTACTTC; cdr3_aa: CASSYLAGARSGEQYF
d_call: TRBD1; v_call: TRBV4-3; clone_size: few; j_call: TRBJ1-1; cdr3_nt: TGCGCCAGCAGCCAAGTGGAGGGACAGGGGTACACTGAAGCTTTCTTT; cdr3_aa: CASSQVEGQGYTEAFF
d_call: NA; v_call: TRBV4-3; clone_size: few; j_call: TRBJ2-7; cdr3_nt: TGCGCCAGCAGCCAGGACTCCCGTAGGAGCTCCTACGAGCAGTACTTC; cdr3_aa: CASSQDSRRSSYEQYF
d_call: NA; v_call: TRBV20-1; clone_size: few; j_call: TRBJ2-2; cdr3_nt: TGCAGTGCTAGTTTCGGGTCCGGGGAGCTGTTTTTT; cdr3_aa: CSASFGSGELFF
d_call: NA; v_call: TRBV9; clone_size: few; j_call: TRBJ2-1; cdr3_nt: TGTGCCAGCGGTAAGGCGATGTACAATGAGCAGTTCTTC; cdr3_aa: CASGKAMYNEQFF
d_call: TRBD2; v_call: TRBV4-3; clone_size: NA; j_call: TRBJ2-1; cdr3_nt: TGCGCCAGCAGCCCACCGCTAGCGGGAGGGATTAATGAGCAGTTCTTC; cdr3_aa: CASSPPLAGGINEQFF
d_call: NA; v_call: TRBV12-3/TRBV12-4; clone_size: few; j_call: TRBJ2-1; cdr3_nt: TGTGCCAGCAGTCCGAGCCTCGGGCTAAATAGACACAATGAGCAGTTCTTC; cdr3_aa: CASSPSLGLNRHNEQFF
d_call: NA; v_call: TRBV20-1; clone_size: many; j_call: TRBJ2-1; cdr3_nt: TGCAGTGCTAGATCGGTGGGGGGGCAGTTCTTC; cdr3_aa: CSARSVGGQFF